This TCR beta chain stems from a study of T cells in Graves' hyperthyroidism and ophthalmopathy. Germline V gene data show CDR1 as MNHEY and CDR2 as SMNVEV (reference sequence). The CDR3 is made up of 13 amino acids. V lost 4 bases to trimming and J lost 6 bases; unmatched junction nucleotides: 5. The source material, RNA transcripts, was used to amplify TCR beta CDR3 regions. The HTBI primer set served for first-round RT-PCR of the TCR CDR3. TCRdb re-derived calls from the multiplex PCR reads in MiXCR, one entry per CDR3 protein. Here the sample spans 350,000 to 400,000 distinct CDR3 sequences, about 18% being singletons.

The chain joins TRBV27 to TRBJ2-7, with TRBD1 matching 8 bases. Sequencing was carried out using blood. The TCR sequence derives from a woman aged 18-35 years with Graves' hyperthyroidism. CDR3 in DNA: TGTGCCAGCAGTTCCTCGGGACAGGCCGAGCAGTACTTC. Encoded protein: CASSSSGQAEQYF.